The next 7 T cell receptor beta chains were all read from a single sample in a study of blood T cell repertoires in COVID-19. Assay: immunoSEQ multiplex PCR; the TCRdb copy retains only in-frame clones and omits some. The sample has under 400,000 clones; roughly 86% are singletons. The specimen was PBMCs or T cells enriched from blood (not recorded which). The origin of the receptors is a woman in her twenties or thirties who had been exposed to COVID-19.

This sequence joins TRBV29-1 and TRBJ2-3; 7 bases line up with TRBD1. CDR1 SQVTM and CDR2 ANQGSEA come from the germline V gene. The CDR3 loop spans 15 amino acids. With 6 bases clipped from V and 1 base from J, the junction kept 10 bases outside the gene matches. The CDR3 here is CSVAPPQGRTDTQYF. The CDR3, as DNA: TGCAGCGTGGCCCCCCCACAGGGGCGCACAGATACGCAGTATTTT.

This rearrangement joins TRBV19 to TRBJ1-4; D is uncertain. The germline V gene has CDR1 LNHDA and CDR2 SQIVND (reference sequence). Trimming cost V 5 bases and J 5 bases, with 6 bases left between them. The CDR3 loop spans 12 amino acids. The CDR3 DNA sequence: TGTGCCAGTAGTCCGAGAAATGAAAAACTGTTTTTT. It specifies CASSPRNEKLFF.

This clone was observed a few times. This chain connects TRBV12-2 to TRBJ2-1; the table's D call, TRBD1, has no DNA check behind it. TRBV12-2 is a pseudogene locus. CDR3 size: 19 residues. The CDR3 loop is CASRPEQGLVVGSYNEQFF. In DNA, the CDR3 is TGTGCAAGTCGCCCCGAACAGGGGTTAGTAGTTGGATCCTACAATGAGCAGTTCTTC.

The DNA of the CDR3 is TGTGCCAGCAGCTGGAGACTAGCGGGAGTTCTCTACAATGAGCAGTTCTTC. Its translation is CASSWRLAGVLYNEQFF. The chain is built from TRBV7-9 and TRBJ2-1; 12 bases align to TRBD2. The CDR3 has 17 amino acids. The junction had 7 bases not matched to a gene; V was cut back by 4 bases and J by 3 bases. CDR1 and CDR2 (germline): SEHNR, FQNEAQ (reference sequence).

V usage is TRBV2 and J usage is TRBJ1-5; TRBD1 might be the D (5 bases). The CDR3 runs 15 residues. Between the trimmed V and J ends, which lost 7 bases and 4 bases, there was a span of 17 bases. Germline V gene data show CDR1 as SNHLY and CDR2 as FYNNEI. The CDR3 coding sequence is TGTGCCAGCAAGGTCAGGGCGTTTTCAAATCAGCCCCAGCATTTT. It encodes CASKVRAFSNQPQHF.

The chain uses TRBV7-8 and TRBJ2-2, with a weak D call TRBD2 (5 bases). The CDR3 has 16 residues. Trimming shortened V by 5 bases and J by 6 bases, and 19 bases separated the two germline ends. Looked up from germline, CDR1 is SGHVS and CDR2 is FQNEAQ. The CDR3 nucleotides are TGTGCCAGCAGCGTTCGTGCGGGCAGCCTCGCCGGGGAGCTGTTTTTT. It yields the protein CASSVRAGSLAGELFF.

This clone has just a few counts. This chain uses TRBV29-1 with TRBJ1-1; 10 bases agree with TRBD1. Trimming took 1 base from V and 9 from J; bases not matched to a gene: 5. Germline assignment: CDR1 SQVTM and CDR2 ANQGSEA. This CDR3 region has 13 residues. CDR3 residues: CSVEVGQGGKAFF. The CDR3 DNA sequence: TGCAGCGTTGAAGTAGGACAGGGGGGCAAAGCTTTCTTT. The full variable domain, rest sourced from reference TRBV29-1 and TRBJ1-1, is SAVISQKPSRDICQRGTSLTIQCQVDSQVTMMFWYRQQPGQSLTLIATANQGSEATYESGFVIDKFPISRPNLTFSTLTVSNMSPEDSSIYLCSVEVGQGGKAFFGQGTRLTVV.